Shown below are 10 T cell receptor beta chains from a single sample sequenced in a study of T cells in Graves' hyperthyroidism and ophthalmopathy. TCR beta CDR3 regions were amplified from RNA. First-round RT-PCR with HTBI primers amplified the TCR CDR3 region. TCRdb ran MiXCR on the multiplex PCR reads and lists one entry per CDR3 protein. Of some 400,000 distinct CDR3 sequences in the sample, roughly 14% are singletons; the top ten hold approximately 10%. Sequencing input: blood. Receptors were obtained from a woman aged 55-75 years with Graves' hyperthyroidism.

This clonotype occurred a few times. J is TRBJ1-4 and V is TRBV18; D not certain. CDR3 length equals 16 residues. Germline loops: CDR1 KGHSH, CDR2 LQKENI. V lost 3 bases to trimming and J lost 8 bases, with 19 bases between them. CDR3 DNA: TGTGCCAGCTCACCTCGGGCCCAAAACCTAGGGGAAAAACTGTTTTTT. As protein: CASSPRAQNLGEKLFF.

This clonotype was recorded at least ten times. The chain has TRBV20-1 and TRBJ1-5; tentatively, D is TRBD1 (5 bases). From germline, CDR1 is DFQATT and CDR2 SNEGSKA (reference sequence). V gave up 2 bases and J gave up 4 bases, with 12 bases separating them. The length of the CDR3 is 14 residues. The CDR3 spells CSARLGATNQPQHF. The CDR3 bases are TGCAGTGCTAGATTAGGGGCAACTAATCAGCCCCAGCATTTT.

This clonotype was counted ten times or more. The genes are TRBV20-1 and TRBJ2-1; D ambiguous. CDR1 is DFQATT and CDR2 is SNEGSKA in the germline V gene (reference sequence). The CDR3 covers 13 residues. V shed 0 bases and J shed 3 bases, with 6 bases lying between them. As DNA, the CDR3 is TGCAGTGCTAGAGATACTCTCTACAATGAGCAGTTCTTC. Translation gives CSARDTLYNEQFF.

The CDR3 reads CASSFTGRNEQFF. CDR3 coding DNA: TGTGCCAGCAGTTTTACTGGGCGCAATGAGCAGTTCTTC. V and J are TRBV12-3 or TRBV12-4 and TRBJ2-1; D remains unclear. The CDR3 is 13 amino acids. V shed 3 bases and J shed 6 bases, with 9 bases lying between them.

This clonotype was seen many times. The CDR3 sequence: CASGLAGGPRTGELFF. DNA for the CDR3: TGTGCCAGCGGATTAGCGGGAGGGCCCCGCACCGGGGAGCTGTTTTTT. This chain connects TRBV6-1 to TRBJ2-2; 11 bases are shared with TRBD2. The junction had 9 bases not matched to a gene; V was cut back by 8 bases and J by 4 bases. From germline, CDR1 is MNHNS and CDR2 SASEGT. The CDR3 has 16 residues.

The chain is built from TRBV19 and TRBJ2-2, with TRBD2 identical over 7 bases. Germline CDR1 is LNHDA and CDR2 is SQIVND (reference sequence). Germline trimming cut 9 bases from V and 4 bases from J; bases unmatched to any gene: 17. This CDR3 contains 17 residues. The CDR3 DNA sequence: TGTGCCAGACCACTACGGCGGGAGCGCCCCCGCACCGGGGAGCTGTTTTTT. It encodes CARPLRRERPRTGELFF.

There are many counts of this clonotype. J is TRBJ2-1 and V is TRBV6-7; 7 nucleotides align to TRBD1. TRBV6-7 is an ORF; its function is uncertain. This CDR3 has 15 amino acids. V shed 0 bases and J 8 bases; nucleotides not matched to a gene: 7. CDR3 region: CASSYSGDSRYEQFF. The CDR3, as DNA: TGTGCCAGCAGTTACTCAGGGGACAGCCGGTATGAGCAGTTCTTC.

This clonotype was counted ten times or more. V is TRBV28 and J is TRBJ2-7; D is unclear. There are 12 residues in the CDR3. Germline lookup yields CDR1 MDHEN and CDR2 SYDVKM. V lost 6 bases to trimming and J lost 2 bases, with 8 bases between them. The CDR3 here is CASSRSPYEQYF. In nucleotides, the CDR3 is TGTGCCAGCAGCCGCAGCCCCTACGAGCAGTACTTC.

The chain links TRBV9 to TRBJ1-4, with a possible D match to TRBD1 (5 bases). CDR1 and CDR2 from the germline V gene are SGDLS and YYNGEE. The CDR3 has 17 residues. Trimming cost V 9 bases and J 1 base, with 22 bases left between them. The CDR3 coding sequence is TGTGCCATTCCCCGGTTGGTTTCGGGGGGAACTAATGAAAAACTGTTTTTT. This gives the protein CAIPRLVSGGTNEKLFF.

This chain links TRBV9 with TRBJ2-1, with a weak D call TRBD2 (5 bases). The germline gives CDR1 SGDLS, CDR2 YYNGEE. This CDR3 is 16 amino acids long. V shed 0 bases and J shed 1 base, with 11 bases lying between them. CDR3 sequence (DNA): TGTGCCAGCAGCGTAGACCCGCGGGCTTCCTACAATGAGCAGTTCTTC. This encodes CASSVDPRASYNEQFF.